This TCR beta chain was identified during a study of PD-1 blockade in classical Hodgkin lymphoma. Study-level findings and limits: Reports indicated that newly diagnosed patients had lower baseline TCR diversity than healthy donors did. Whoever responded completely had baseline diversity much like that seen in newly diagnosed patients.

Measured with immunoSEQ multiplex PCR; TCRdb has only the in-frame clones, and not every one. The sample holds approximately 90,000 clones, nearly 85% seen once. CDR1 and CDR2 from the germline V gene are WNHNN and SYGVQD (reference sequence). The CDR3 has 14 residues. Trimming stripped 4 bases from V and 5 bases from J, with 12 bases between. The time point here: cycle 4 day 1 (C4D1), after five to seven weeks of nivolumab. Exposure to brentuximab vedotin varied, and each patient had relapsed following autologous stem cell transplantation. Notes on this clone: As yet, its antigen is unknown.

The clonotype originates from a human donor with classical Hodgkin lymphoma. The V and J genes are TRBV10-1 and TRBJ1-5; D is ambiguous. The sample here was peripheral blood mononuclear cells (PBMCs), taken before the fourth cycle of nivolumab. The CDR3: CASSGGTTDQPQHF. DNA for the CDR3: TGCGCCAGCAGTGGAGGAACAACTGATCAGCCCCAGCATTTT.